The 11 T cell receptor beta chains in this list originate from one sample, sequenced in a study of a mutant IDH1 vaccine in newly diagnosed glioma. The protocol was immunoSEQ multiplex PCR, while the TCRdb copy is restricted to in-frame clones and leaves out a portion. Of roughly 35,000 clones listed, roughly nine tenths were seen once; the top ten hold over 4%. The time point: baseline, week 1 (first vaccination visit). Indicated treatment: pre-vaccination baseline after standard-of-care therapy. The source was PBMCs, collected from a glioma patient treated with radiotherapy, temozolomide or both. The receptors were gathered from a woman in her thirties or forties with glioma.

The chain links TRBV2 to TRBJ2-7; a weak D match, TRBD1 (7 bases). This CDR3 contains 15 residues. Germline values: CDR1 SNHLY, CDR2 FYNNEI. The V end lost 3 bases, the J end lost 4 bases, and 16 bases lay between the germline ends. CDR3 protein: CASSEGGRGLYEQYF. The DNA of the CDR3 is TGTGCCAGCAGTGAGGGGGGCAGGGGGTTATACGAGCAGTACTTC.

The chain links TRBV4-1 to TRBJ1-1, with 11 bases aligning to TRBD1. V was clipped by 3 bases and J by 1 base; unmatched bases: 10. The CDR3 loop spans 18 amino acids. Per germline, CDR1 MGHRA and CDR2 YSYEKL. For the CDR3, the DNA is TGCGCCAGCAGCCAGACAGCGGGACAGGGGGTTGGGAACACTGAAGCTTTCTTT. Its protein is CASSQTAGQGVGNTEAFF.

The CDR3 loop is CASSLAPGQFGYTF. The CDR3 nucleotides are TGCGCCAGCAGCTTGGCCCCCGGACAGTTTGGCTACACCTTC. This chain links TRBV5-1 with TRBJ1-2, with a weak D call TRBD1 (6 bases). The CDR3 consists of 14 residues. The germline gives CDR1 SGHRS, CDR2 YFSETQ. The ends were cut back, 0 bases at V and 7 bases at J, with 13 bases in the middle.

This chain joins TRBV19 and TRBJ1-5; maybe TRBD1 (5 bases). The CDR3 runs 13 residues. Germline loops: CDR1 LNHDA, CDR2 SQIVND (reference sequence). V was cut by 6 bases and J by 7 bases, with 13 bases left in between. The CDR3 is CASRGQGRQPQHF. Here the CDR3 DNA reads TGTGCCAGTAGAGGGCAGGGCCGGCAGCCCCAGCATTTT.

The rearrangement links TRBV2 to TRBJ1-1; 8 bases map to TRBD1. Looked up from germline, CDR1 is SNHLY and CDR2 is FYNNEI. The CDR3 covers 14 residues. V lost 7 bases, J lost 0 bases, and 4 bases stayed unmatched. CDR3 nucleotides: TGTGCCAGCAAGGAGGACAGGGTGAACACTGAAGCTTTCTTT. As protein: CASKEDRVNTEAFF.

The chain has TRBV7-3 and TRBJ1-1; 7 bases align to TRBD1. Germline loops: CDR1 SGHTA, CDR2 FQGTGA. The CDR3 covers 14 residues. The junction had 5 bases not matched to a gene; V was cut back by 3 bases and J by 4 bases. The CDR3 DNA follows: TGTGCCAGCAGCTTTACAGGGGCGGCCACTGAAGCTTTCTTT. It codes for CASSFTGAATEAFF. Supplemented by reference TRBV7-3 and TRBJ1-1, the full variable domain reads GAGVSQTPSNKVTEKGKYVELRCDPISGHTALYWYRQSLGQGPEFLIYFQGTGAADDSGLPNDRFFAVRPEGSVSTLKIQRTERGDSAVYLCASSFTGAATEAFFGQGTRLTVV.

This clone was recorded once. The CDR3 is CAWSIGSNTEAFF. For the CDR3, the DNA is TGTGCCTGGAGTATAGGCTCGAACACTGAAGCTTTCTTT. The V and J genes are TRBV30 and TRBJ1-1; no clear D gene. This CDR3 comprises 13 residues. Germline V gene lookup returns CDR1 GTSNPN and CDR2 SVGIG (reference sequence). V gave up 2 bases and J gave up 1 base, with 8 bases separating them.

This clone occurred once. The rearrangement uses TRBV19 and TRBJ1-5; D not certain. Trimming pared 4 bases from V and 0 bases from J, leaving 13 bases between. Germline values: CDR1 LNHDA, CDR2 SQIVND (reference sequence). The CDR3 spans 16 residues. DNA of the CDR3: TGTGCCAGTAGTAATGGCCTCCGATATAGCAATCAGCCCCAGCATTTT. It is translated as CASSNGLRYSNQPQHF.

J is TRBJ2-1 and V is TRBV2; TRBD2 agrees at 7 bases. Germline loops: CDR1 SNHLY, CDR2 FYNNEI. The CDR3 consists of 14 residues. The V segment lost 4 bases and the J segment 8 bases; nucleotides outside the gene matches: 8. The DNA of the CDR3 is TGTGCCAGCAGTGCGTGGCGGGGGAGAGATGAGCAGTTCTTC. Its translation is CASSAWRGRDEQFF.

This clone was counted once. The rearrangement uses TRBV27 and TRBJ2-7; D is perhaps TRBD2 (7 bases). CDR1 and CDR2 (germline): MNHEY, SMNVEV (reference sequence). CDR3 length: 13 amino acids. V was cut by 6 bases and J by 5 bases, with 14 bases left in between. CDR3 nucleotide sequence: TGTGCCAGCAGGGGGGGGGCTAGTCACGAGCAGTACTTC. Its protein product is CASRGGASHEQYF.

The V gene is TRBV15, the J gene TRBJ1-2, with D tentatively TRBD1 (5 bases). The V end was cut by 0 bases, the J end by 8 bases, with 13 bases between. CDR3 length: 14 residues. Germline CDR1 reads LNHNV; CDR2 reads YYDKDF (reference sequence). CDR3 in amino acids: CATSRDGSGDGYTF. The CDR3 DNA follows: TGTGCCACCAGCAGAGATGGCAGCGGGGACGGCTACACCTTC.